These 10 T cell receptor beta chains came from one sample sequenced in a study of blood T cell repertoires in COVID-19. Produced via immunoSEQ multiplex PCR; TCRdb's table is partial and in-frame only. The table lists roughly 68,000 clones, roughly 87% of them singletons. Sequencing was done on a sample of peripheral blood. These TCRs come from a woman aged 45-65 years with COVID-19, enrolled during active disease.

The gene calls are TRBV4-1 and TRBJ2-3; D not certain. The CDR3 runs to 14 residues. Trimming left V 0 bases short and J 8 bases short, with 12 bases between. Per germline, CDR1 MGHRA and CDR2 YSYEKL. For the CDR3, the DNA is TGCGCCAGCAGCCAAGATTCGGGTCCTGGTACGCAGTATTTT. Its translation is CASSQDSGPGTQYF.

This chain links TRBV10-3 with TRBJ2-6; D is perhaps TRBD2 (5 bases). The CDR3 contains 15 residues. Looked up from germline, CDR1 is ENHRY and CDR2 is SYGVKD. Trimming stripped 7 bases from V and 2 bases from J, with 12 bases between. The DNA of the CDR3 is TGTGCCATCACCGACGGAGGAACTGGGGCCAACGTCCTGACTTTC. Its translation is CAITDGGTGANVLTF.

The chain combines TRBV11-3 with TRBJ1-1; D call uncertain. Germline CDR1 and CDR2: SGHNT and YENEEA. There are 14 residues in the CDR3. V was clipped by 2 bases and J by 11 bases, with 18 bases between them. In DNA, the CDR3 is TGTGCCAGCAGCTTAATCAGTTACGCCGGGGTGGCTTTCTTT. Translation gives CASSLISYAGVAFF.

The table lists this clone with a count of one. The chain couples TRBV7-9 to TRBJ2-6; D gene ambiguous. CDR3 length: 17 amino acids. Trimming left V 7 bases short and J 2 bases short, with 18 bases between. From germline, CDR1 is SEHNR and CDR2 FQNEAQ (reference sequence). The CDR3 nucleotides read TGTGCCAGCATCCCTGTCGGCAGCGCCACTGGGGCCAACGTCCTGACTTTC. It encodes CASIPVGSATGANVLTF.

The chain uses TRBV10-3 and TRBJ2-7, with TRBD1 identical over 7 bases. V trimming: 4 bases; J trimming: 0 bases; junction bases outside the gene matches: 3. CDR1 is ENHRY and CDR2 is SYGVKD in the germline V gene. This CDR3 contains 14 residues. The CDR3 sequence is CAISGGTASYEQYF. For the CDR3, the DNA is TGTGCCATCAGTGGAGGGACAGCCTCCTACGAGCAGTACTTC.

The CDR3 nucleotides are TGTGCCAGCAGTTCTCGACAGGCTAACTATGGCTACACCTTC. Translation: CASSSRQANYGYTF. V gene TRBV28 combines with J gene TRBJ1-2; perhaps TRBD1 as D (6 bases). CDR1 is MDHEN and CDR2 is SYDVKM in the germline V gene. This CDR3 comprises 14 residues. The V end lost 4 bases, the J end lost 0 bases, and 9 bases lay between the germline ends.

The chain links TRBV7-2 to TRBJ1-3, with D unclear. Germline V CDR1 and CDR2: SGHTA, FQGNSA. CDR3 length equals 15 residues. Trimming removed 5 bases from V and 0 bases from J, with 11 bases in between. The CDR3 DNA reads as TGTGCCAGCAGCCCCAGTCCGCACTCTGGAAACACCATATATTTT. Its translation is CASSPSPHSGNTIYF.

The V gene is TRBV4-3, the J gene TRBJ2-7, with TRBD1 matching over 9 bases. The germline V gene encodes CDR1 LGHNA and CDR2 YSLEER. The CDR3 contains 14 residues. Trimming at V came to 2 bases and at J to 4 bases, leaving 3 bases not matched to a gene. CDR3 bases: TGCGCCAGCAGCCAAAACAGGGGGCGATACGAGCAGTACTTC. Its translation is CASSQNRGRYEQYF.

The V gene is TRBV4-3, the J gene TRBJ2-1; TRBD2 aligns across 11 bases. Per germline, CDR1 LGHNA and CDR2 YSLEER. Trimming at V came to 1 base and at J to 9 bases, leaving 8 bases not matched to a gene. There are 16 residues in the CDR3. The CDR3 DNA is TGCGCCAGCAGCCAAGGAAGTCCCGGGACTAGCGGTGAGCAGTTCTTC. The encoded protein is CASSQGSPGTSGEQFF.

The rearrangement links TRBV5-1 to TRBJ2-7; TRBD1 agrees at 8 bases. V lost 4 bases, J lost 1 base, and 4 bases stayed unmatched. Germline assignment: CDR1 SGHRS and CDR2 YFSETQ. The CDR3 extends over 14 amino acids. The DNA of the CDR3 is TGCGCCAGCAGCCCCCAGGGGGCTTCCTACGAGCAGTACTTC. Translating gives CASSPQGASYEQYF.